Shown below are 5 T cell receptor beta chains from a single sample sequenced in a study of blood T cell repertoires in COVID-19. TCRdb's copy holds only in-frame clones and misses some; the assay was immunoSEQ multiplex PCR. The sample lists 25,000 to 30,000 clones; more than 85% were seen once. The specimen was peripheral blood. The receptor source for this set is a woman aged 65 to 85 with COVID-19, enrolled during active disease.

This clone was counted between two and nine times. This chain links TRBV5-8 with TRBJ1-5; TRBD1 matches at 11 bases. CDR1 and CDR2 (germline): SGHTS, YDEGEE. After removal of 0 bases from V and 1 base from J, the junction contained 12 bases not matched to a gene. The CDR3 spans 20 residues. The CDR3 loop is CASSLEYGDRGFKSNQPQHF. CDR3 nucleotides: TGTGCCAGCAGCTTGGAATATGGGGACAGGGGGTTCAAAAGCAATCAGCCCCAGCATTTT.

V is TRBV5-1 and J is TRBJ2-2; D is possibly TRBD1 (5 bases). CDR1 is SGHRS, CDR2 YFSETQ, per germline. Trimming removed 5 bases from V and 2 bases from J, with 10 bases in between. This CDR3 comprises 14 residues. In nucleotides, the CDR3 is TGCGCCAGCAGTTCACAGGCCAACACCGGGGAGCTGTTTTTT. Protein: CASSSQANTGELFF.

The CDR3 loop reads CASSRILAGAPNEQFF. CDR3 DNA sequence: TGTGCCAGCAGCAGAATACTAGCGGGAGCCCCCAATGAGCAGTTCTTC. The genes are TRBV7-2 and TRBJ2-1; 11 bases are shared with TRBD2. The V gene's germline CDR1 is SGHTA and CDR2 FQGNSA. With 5 bases clipped from V and 6 bases from J, the junction kept 9 bases outside the gene matches. The CDR3 is 16 amino acids.

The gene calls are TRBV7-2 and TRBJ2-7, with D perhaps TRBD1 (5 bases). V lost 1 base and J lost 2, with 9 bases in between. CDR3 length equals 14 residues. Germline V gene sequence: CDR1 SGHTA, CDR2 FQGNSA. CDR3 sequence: CASSLGQGAYEQYF. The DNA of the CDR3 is TGTGCCAGCAGCTTAGGGCAGGGTGCCTACGAGCAGTACTTC.

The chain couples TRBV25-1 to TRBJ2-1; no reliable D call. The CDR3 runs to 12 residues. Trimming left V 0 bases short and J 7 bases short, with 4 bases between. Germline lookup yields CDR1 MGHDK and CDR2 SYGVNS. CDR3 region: CASSEYENEQFF. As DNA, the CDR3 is TGTGCCAGCAGTGAATATGAGAATGAGCAGTTCTTC.